This T cell receptor beta chain was identified in a study of a mutant IDH1 vaccine in newly diagnosed glioma. The wider study: Following radiotherapy alone, or alongside temozolomide cycles, vaccination was started after an interval of 4-6 weeks. Former treatment meant radiotherapy, temozolomide, or both; the majority had gotten both.

This clone has a handful of counts. Antigen unknown. Germline CDR1 MNHEY, CDR2 SMNVEV (reference sequence). V shed 7 bases and J shed 5 bases, with 12 bases lying between them. CDR3 length equals 13 residues. Time point described: week 5, during vaccination. Doses comprised 300 ug of mutant IDH1 20-mer peptide each, plus topical imiquimod. Donors had new IDH1-mutant astrocytomas of WHO grade 3 or 4 (ATRX-lost). Profiling relied on immunoSEQ multiplex PCR, and the TCRdb table lists in-frame clones only, not all of them. This sample has around 58,000 clones; about 86% occur once, and the top ten carry about 3.2%.

This clonotype was obtained from a young man with glioma. Sequencing was performed on PBMCs, taken from a glioma patient whose treatment included an IDH1 peptide vaccine. The gene calls are TRBV27 and TRBJ1-5, with unresolved D. The chain's CDR3 is CASTQGPYQPQHF. Here the CDR3 DNA reads TGTGCCAGCACACAAGGCCCGTATCAGCCCCAGCATTTT.